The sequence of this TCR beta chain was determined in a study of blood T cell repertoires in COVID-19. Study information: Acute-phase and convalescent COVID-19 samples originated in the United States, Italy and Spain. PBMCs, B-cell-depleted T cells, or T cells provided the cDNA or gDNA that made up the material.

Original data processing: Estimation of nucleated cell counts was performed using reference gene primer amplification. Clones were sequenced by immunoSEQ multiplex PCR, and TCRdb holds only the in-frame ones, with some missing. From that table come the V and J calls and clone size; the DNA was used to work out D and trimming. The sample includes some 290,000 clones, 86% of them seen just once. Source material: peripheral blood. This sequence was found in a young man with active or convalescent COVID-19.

CDR3: CASSDYRGSPLHF. In nucleotides, the CDR3 is TGTGCCAGCAGTGATTATAGGGGTTCACCCCTCCACTTT. V is TRBV2 and J is TRBJ1-6; D perhaps matches TRBD1 (5 bases). CDR3 length equals 13 residues. Germline CDR1 and CDR2: SNHLY and FYNNEI. V dropped 3 bases and J dropped 9 bases, with 9 bases sitting between them.